Presented here are 27 T cell receptor beta chains from one specimen sequenced in a study of shared clonotypes between healthy human individuals. Using immunoSEQ multiplex PCR, the repertoire was profiled, and TCRdb retains in-frame clones only, with some absent. The sample holds about 2.4 million clones, over 85% seen once. The material sequenced was naive CD4+ T cells from PBMCs. Subset noted: CD45RA+ positively selected. The receptors shown here come from a man between 18 and 35 years old in good health. Some clones in this sample may be carry-over from other donors' samples.

The chain couples TRBV2 to TRBJ2-7; D may be TRBD1 (5 bases). V lost 4 bases and J lost 2, with 12 bases in between. Germline lookup yields CDR1 SNHLY and CDR2 FYNNEI. This CDR3 region has 14 residues. For the CDR3, the DNA is TGTGCCAGCAGTGTAGGGGATCAAGCCTACGAGCAGTACTTC. This gives the protein CASSVGDQAYEQYF. The variable domain in full, completed from reference TRBV2 and TRBJ2-7, reads EPEVTQTPSHQVTQMGQEVILRCVPISNHLYFYWYRQILGQKVEFLVSFYNNEISEKSEIFDDQFSVERPDGSNFTLKIRSTKLEDSAMYFCASSVGDQAYEQYFGPGTRLTVT.

The chain links TRBV5-1 to TRBJ1-1, with D perhaps matching TRBD1 (5 bases). The CDR3 is 17 amino acids. Germline CDR1 SGHRS, CDR2 YFSETQ. With 3 bases removed from V and 1 base from J, the gap between germline ends came to 19 bases. CDR3 loop: CASSYPGGAGTNTEAFF. Written as DNA, the CDR3 is TGCGCCAGCAGCTACCCCGGTGGGGCAGGTACGAACACTGAAGCTTTCTTT.

This clone was detected once. V gene TRBV28 combines with J gene TRBJ2-3; tentative D call: TRBD2 (6 bases). CDR3 size: 14 residues. Germline CDR1 and CDR2: MDHEN and SYDVKM. V gave up 7 bases and J gave up 4 bases, with 15 bases separating them. The CDR3 is CASMTGALADTQYF. The CDR3 DNA reads TGTGCCAGCATGACGGGAGCTTTAGCAGATACGCAGTATTTT.

The chain combines TRBV27 with TRBJ2-7, with 10 bases that match TRBD1. V gave up 2 bases and J gave up 4 bases; unmatched junction bases: 2. The CDR3 contains 14 residues. Germline V gene sequence: CDR1 MNHEY, CDR2 SMNVEV (reference sequence). The CDR3 region has the DNA TGTGCCAGCAGTTTAACGGGACAGGGGTACGAGCAGTACTTC. Protein: CASSLTGQGYEQYF.

The chain has TRBV7-3 and TRBJ1-1, with TRBD1 identical over 8 bases. Germline values: CDR1 SGHTA, CDR2 FQGTGA. Trimming at V came to 5 bases and at J to 0 bases, leaving 8 bases not matched to a gene. CDR3 size: 16 residues. The CDR3 protein is CASSPKRQGMNTEAFF. CDR3 DNA sequence: TGTGCCAGCAGCCCTAAGAGACAGGGGATGAACACTGAAGCTTTCTTT. Full variable domain (outside the CDR3, taken from reference TRBV7-3 and TRBJ1-1): GAGVSQTPSNKVTEKGKYVELRCDPISGHTALYWYRQSLGQGPEFLIYFQGTGAADDSGLPNDRFFAVRPEGSVSTLKIQRTERGDSAVYLCASSPKRQGMNTEAFFGQGTRLTVV.

The V and J genes are TRBV28 and TRBJ1-5, with 11 nucleotides matching TRBD1. V was pared by 5 bases and J by 5 bases, with 11 bases of the junction left unmatched. This CDR3 has 17 residues. CDR1 and CDR2 from the germline V gene are MDHEN and SYDVKM. DNA for the CDR3: TGTGCCAGCAGTCCCAGTTTAGGGACAGGGGGGGATCAGCCCCAGCATTTT. Residues: CASSPSLGTGGDQPQHF.

The gene calls are TRBV15 and TRBJ2-7, with D perhaps matching TRBD1 (6 bases). Germline CDR1 reads LNHNV; CDR2 reads YYDKDF (reference sequence). Trimming removed 6 bases from V and 6 bases from J, with 15 bases in between. CDR3 length: 13 amino acids. CDR3 region: CATRYREWGEQYF. The CDR3 nucleotides are TGTGCCACCAGATACAGGGAATGGGGCGAGCAGTACTTC. Looking up the rest from reference TRBV15 and TRBJ2-7 gives the full variable domain: DAMVIQNPRYQVTQFGKPVTLSCSQTLNHNVMYWYQQKSSQAPKLLFHYYDKDFNNEADTPDNFQSRRPNTSFCFLDIRSPGLGDTAMYLCATRYREWGEQYFGPGTRLTVT.

This chain links TRBV4-2 with TRBJ2-7; 9 nucleotides match TRBD2. The trim removed 4 bases at V and 0 bases at J, leaving 19 bases unmatched. The V gene's germline CDR1 is LGHNA and CDR2 YNFKEQ. CDR3 length: 20 residues. The CDR3 region is CASSLRAQASGASYSYEQYF. CDR3 coding DNA: TGTGCCAGCAGCCTTCGGGCTCAAGCTAGCGGGGCTTCCTACTCCTACGAGCAGTACTTC.

The V call is TRBV5-4, the J call TRBJ2-5; 9 nucleotides agree with TRBD2. CDR1 and CDR2 from the germline V gene are SGHNT and YYREEE (reference sequence). The junction had 11 bases not matched to a gene; V was cut back by 4 bases and J by 4 bases. CDR3 length equals 16 residues. The CDR3 nucleotides read TGTGCCAGCAGCGGCCAACATCGAGCGGGAGGAGAGACCCAGTACTTC. This encodes CASSGQHRAGGETQYF.

The chain links TRBV27 to TRBJ2-7, with 10 nucleotides matching TRBD1. This CDR3 is built from 15 residues. Trimming took 3 bases from V and 5 from J; bases not matched to a gene: 7. CDR1 is MNHEY and CDR2 is SMNVEV in the germline V gene (reference sequence). CDR3 in DNA: TGTGCCAGCAGTTTCCCGGGACAGGGGTCCCACGAGCAGTACTTC. Protein product: CASSFPGQGSHEQYF.

This chain uses TRBV30 with TRBJ1-1, with 11 bases matching TRBD1. The germline gives CDR1 GTSNPN, CDR2 SVGIG (reference sequence). J gave up 11 bases and V 0 bases, and 5 bases lay outside the gene matches. This CDR3 is 13 amino acids long. CDR3 region: CAWSVGTGGRAFF. CDR3 DNA: TGTGCCTGGAGTGTAGGGACAGGGGGTAGGGCTTTCTTT.

CDR3 in DNA: TGTGCCAGCAGGAACTTCATGAACACTGAAGCTTTCTTT. Encoded protein: CASRNFMNTEAFF. The chain uses TRBV2 and TRBJ1-1, with D unclear. In germline, CDR1 is SNHLY, CDR2 FYNNEI. This CDR3 has 13 amino acids. Deletions cut 6 bases from V and 0 bases from J, with 8 bases between.

The chain uses TRBV5-1 and TRBJ2-2, with unresolved D. V was pared by 1 base and J by 0 bases, with 10 bases between. This CDR3 spans 16 amino acids. Germline V gene lookup returns CDR1 SGHRS and CDR2 YFSETQ. The DNA of the CDR3 is TGCGCCAGCAGCTTGTTTCTCGGCCCGAACACCGGGGAGCTGTTTTTT. Its translation is CASSLFLGPNTGELFF.

V gene TRBV15 combines with J gene TRBJ1-2; 8 bases are shared with TRBD1. This CDR3 has 16 residues. Trimming took 1 base from V and 3 from J; bases not matched to a gene: 7. Germline V gene data show CDR1 as LNHNV and CDR2 as YYDKDF (reference sequence). The CDR3 region is CATSRAQGQAHYGYTF. In DNA form, the CDR3 reads TGTGCCACCAGCAGAGCCCAGGGACAGGCCCACTATGGCTACACCTTC.

This clone was picked up one time. The same CDR3 is also encoded by other DNA sequences in this sample. For the CDR3, the DNA is TGTGCCAGCAGCTTAGGCGGCGGGGAGACCCAGTACTTC. It encodes CASSLGGGETQYF. The V and J genes are TRBV5-4 and TRBJ2-5, with D tentatively TRBD2 (5 bases). This CDR3 region has 13 residues. Germline V gene data show CDR1 as SGHNT and CDR2 as YYREEE (reference sequence). Trimming removed 2 bases at V and 5 bases at J, with 10 bases between.

The chain is built from TRBV6-4 and TRBJ2-3, with D perhaps matching TRBD1 (6 bases). The CDR3 extends over 14 amino acids. Germline values: CDR1 MRHNA, CDR2 SNTAGT. The V end lost 3 bases, the J end lost 2 bases, and 9 bases lay between the germline ends. The CDR3 DNA is TGTGCCAGCAGTGAACAGGGTTTCACAGATACGCAGTATTTT. Protein sequence: CASSEQGFTDTQYF.

The chain couples TRBV28 to TRBJ2-5; no reliable D call. Germline CDR1 reads MDHEN; CDR2 reads SYDVKM. V was cut by 6 bases and J by 7 bases, with 27 bases left in between. This CDR3 has 17 amino acids. CDR3 sequence reads: CASSSFLKSDPKRTQYF. The CDR3 DNA follows: TGTGCCAGCAGCTCCTTCCTAAAGTCGGACCCAAAGAGGACCCAGTACTTC.

The chain uses TRBV13 and TRBJ2-1; 13 bases map to TRBD2. V was pared by 6 bases and J by 8 bases, with 10 bases of the junction left unmatched. Germline values: CDR1 PRHDT, CDR2 FYEKMQ (reference sequence). The CDR3 runs to 16 residues. The CDR3 loop reads CASSLPGLAGADEQFF. For the CDR3, the DNA is TGTGCCAGCAGTCTGCCTGGACTAGCGGGAGCGGATGAGCAGTTCTTC.

In its sample, this clone was seen once. The sample holds other DNA sequences that translate to the same CDR3. The CDR3 here is CASSRGETQYF. The CDR3 DNA reads as TGTGCCAGCAGTCGTGGAGAGACCCAGTACTTC. The genes are TRBV7-9 and TRBJ2-5; D is unclear. The germline V gene has CDR1 SEHNR and CDR2 FQNEAQ (reference sequence). CDR3 length: 11 residues. V was clipped by 6 bases and J by 4 bases, with 6 bases between them.

This chain connects TRBV2 to TRBJ1-5, with D possibly being TRBD1 (5 bases). Trimming left V 4 bases short and J 2 bases short, with 15 bases between. This CDR3 comprises 16 residues. Germline CDR1 and CDR2: SNHLY and FYNNEI. Here the CDR3 reads CASSGGLAGGNQPQHF. In DNA form, the CDR3 reads TGTGCCAGCAGTGGGGGCCTCGCCGGTGGCAATCAGCCCCAGCATTTT.

V usage is TRBV28 and J usage is TRBJ1-2; D is uncertain. V lost 6 bases and J 7 bases, leaving 18 bases between the germline ends. This CDR3 has 14 residues. Germline lookup yields CDR1 MDHEN and CDR2 SYDVKM. The CDR3 DNA sequence: TGTGCCAGCAGGGCGGGAGGAATATCGGGTGGCTACACCTTC. This gives the protein CASRAGGISGGYTF.

This chain links TRBV12-5 with TRBJ1-1, with a weak D call TRBD1 (5 bases). CDR3 length equals 14 residues. Germline values: CDR1 LGHNT, CDR2 FRNRAP. Trimming took off 5 bases at V and 5 bases at J, with 15 bases between the two ends. DNA for the CDR3: TGTGCTAGTGGTCGTTATTGGGGGGATACTGAAGCTTTCTTT. Its translation: CASGRYWGDTEAFF.

In DNA, the CDR3 is TGTGCCAGCAGTTACTCCCGTGCAGTGGGAGATACGCAGTATTTT. Protein sequence: CASSYSRAVGDTQYF. The V gene is TRBV6-5, the J gene TRBJ2-3; D is uncertain. The CDR3 is 15 amino acids. V shed 0 bases and J shed 5 bases, with 12 bases lying between them. Germline V lookup: CDR1 MNHEY, CDR2 SVGAGI.

The chain couples TRBV27 to TRBJ1-4; unclear D gene. The CDR3 covers 15 residues. Germline V gene lookup returns CDR1 MNHEY and CDR2 SMNVEV (reference sequence). Trimming shortened V by 5 bases and J by 3 bases, and 13 bases separated the two germline ends. Written as DNA, the CDR3 is TGTGCCAGCAGTCGGACCTCCGTGGCTAATGAAAAACTGTTTTTT. Its protein is CASSRTSVANEKLFF.

V is TRBV11-2 and J is TRBJ2-7; D perhaps matches TRBD1 (6 bases). V gave up 4 bases and J gave up 6 bases, with 16 bases separating them. The germline V gene encodes CDR1 SGHAT and CDR2 FQNNGV. The CDR3 runs 14 residues. The chain's CDR3 is CASSSQGRVTEQYF. For the CDR3, the DNA is TGTGCCAGCAGCTCTCAGGGGCGAGTGACCGAGCAGTACTTC. The whole variable domain, remainder taken from reference TRBV11-2 and TRBJ2-7, is EAGVAQSPRYKIIEKRQSVAFWCNPISGHATLYWYQQILGQGPKLLIQFQNNGVVDDSQLPKDRFSAERLKGVDSTLKIQPAKLEDSAVYLCASSSQGRVTEQYFGPGTRLTVT.

The chain couples TRBV27 to TRBJ2-1; the D is unclear. V lost 5 bases to trimming and J lost 8 bases, with 13 bases between them. Germline CDR1 and CDR2: MNHEY and SMNVEV (reference sequence). There are 13 residues in the CDR3. The CDR3 DNA reads TGTGCCAGCAGTCTCACGGGTGGGCATGAGCAGTTCTTC. Encoded protein: CASSLTGGHEQFF.

This clone was detected only once. This chain connects TRBV2 to TRBJ2-3; 13 nucleotides match TRBD2. J was trimmed by 6 bases and V by 8 bases; bases with no gene match: 8. This CDR3 spans 15 amino acids. Germline CDR1 SNHLY, CDR2 FYNNEI. CDR3 amino acids: CASRRTSGSADTQYF. The CDR3 nucleotides are TGTGCCAGCCGACGGACTAGCGGGAGCGCCGATACGCAGTATTTT.